These 22 T cell receptor beta chains originate from one sample sequenced in a study of blood T cell repertoires in COVID-19. Clones were sequenced by immunoSEQ multiplex PCR, and TCRdb holds only the in-frame ones, with some missing. The sample records about 350,000 clones, under 95% being singletons. The sequencing input was peripheral blood. The receptors shown here come from a young woman who had recovered from COVID-19.

The chain couples TRBV24-1 to TRBJ2-2; TRBD2 might be the D (5 bases). The germline CDR1 and CDR2 sequences are KGHDR and SFDVKD. The CDR3 is made up of 13 amino acids. Trimming took off 3 bases at V and 5 bases at J, with 6 bases between the two ends. CDR3 amino acids: CATSDPGTGELFF. The CDR3 nucleotides are TGTGCCACCAGTGATCCGGGGACCGGGGAGCTGTTTTTT.

V usage is TRBV7-9 and J usage is TRBJ1-1, with D perhaps TRBD1 (5 bases). The CDR3 spans 15 residues. The germline V gene has CDR1 SEHNR and CDR2 FQNEAQ (reference sequence). Trimming pared 6 bases from V and 4 bases from J, leaving 18 bases between. CDR3 residues: CASSSRDLGGTEAFF. The CDR3 region has the DNA TGTGCCAGCAGTTCCAGGGATCTGGGGGGCACTGAAGCTTTCTTT.

This clone appeared a single time. This chain uses TRBV6-1 with TRBJ1-2, with a possible D match to TRBD1 (5 bases). The germline gives CDR1 MNHNS, CDR2 SASEGT. There are 13 residues in the CDR3. Trimming pared 2 bases from V and 4 bases from J, leaving 8 bases between. CDR3 in amino acids: CASSEFRGYGYTF. The CDR3 coding sequence is TGTGCCAGCAGTGAATTTAGGGGCTATGGCTACACCTTC.

The rearrangement joins TRBV3-1 (or the pseudogene TRBV3-2) to TRBJ2-1; D might be TRBD1 (6 bases). V lost 2 bases and J lost 8, with 13 bases in between. The CDR3 consists of 14 residues. The germline CDR1 and CDR2 sequences are LGHDT and YNNKEL (reference sequence). This CDR3 is CASSQRQARDEQFF. The CDR3 region has the DNA TGTGCCAGCAGCCAAAGACAGGCTAGGGATGAGCAGTTCTTC.

This rearrangement joins TRBV27 to TRBJ2-3, with a tentative D call TRBD2 (6 bases). With 2 bases removed from V and 5 bases from J, the gap between germline ends came to 11 bases. The CDR3 runs 14 residues. Looked up from germline, CDR1 is MNHEY and CDR2 is SMNVEV (reference sequence). The chain's CDR3 is CASSLVGSGDTQYF. The CDR3, as DNA: TGTGCCAGCAGTTTAGTCGGGAGTGGAGATACGCAGTATTTT.

The chain couples TRBV28 to TRBJ2-5, with D possibly matching TRBD1 (5 bases). V lost 2 bases and J lost 3, with 10 bases in between. The CDR3 contains 14 residues. Germline values: CDR1 MDHEN, CDR2 SYDVKM. The CDR3, as DNA: TGTGCCAGCAGTTTAATACAGGCAGAAGAGACCCAGTACTTC. This sequence encodes CASSLIQAEETQYF.

This chain uses TRBV7-7 with TRBJ2-5, with D tentatively TRBD1 (6 bases). CDR1 is SSHAT, CDR2 FNYEAQ, per germline (reference sequence). This CDR3 has 14 residues. Trimming stripped 1 base from V and 0 bases from J, with 6 bases between. CDR3 protein: CASSLEGDQETQYF. Here the CDR3 DNA reads TGTGCCAGCAGCTTAGAGGGGGACCAAGAGACCCAGTACTTC.

The genes are TRBV7-2 and TRBJ1-1, with 9 bases identical to TRBD1. After removal of 4 bases from V and 11 bases from J, the junction contained 8 bases not matched to a gene. CDR1 and CDR2 from the germline V gene are SGHTA and FQGNSA. This CDR3 contains 13 residues. In DNA, the CDR3 is TGTGCCAGCAGCTACGGGACAGGGTTGGGCGCTTTCTTT. Protein: CASSYGTGLGAFF.

The chain has TRBV6-5 and TRBJ1-2; 7 nucleotides line up with TRBD1. Germline V gives CDR1 MNHEY, CDR2 SVGAGI. The CDR3 extends over 16 amino acids. J lost 4 bases, V lost 4 bases, and 12 bases had no gene match. The CDR3 coding sequence is TGTGCCAGCAGTTTCCCGCGGATCCAGGGGGGCTATGGCTACACCTTC. It yields the protein CASSFPRIQGGYGYTF.

The gene calls are TRBV5-1 and TRBJ1-1; the D is unclear. The CDR3 is made up of 13 amino acids. The germline CDR1 and CDR2 sequences are SGHRS and YFSETQ. Trimming stripped 0 bases from V and 4 bases from J, with 7 bases between. The CDR3 region has the DNA TGCGCCAGCAGCTTGGAGGCGGCCACTGAAGCTTTCTTT. Amino acids: CASSLEAATEAFF.

The chain is built from TRBV11-3 and TRBJ1-2; the match to TRBD1 covers 9 bases. This CDR3 has 13 residues. Germline assignment: CDR1 SGHNT and CDR2 YENEEA. V lost 6 bases and J lost 3; bases outside the gene matches: 2. CDR3 bases: TGTGCCAGCAGTGACAGGGGGGACTATGGCTACACCTTC. As protein: CASSDRGDYGYTF.

The chain has TRBV11-3 and TRBJ2-1, with TRBD2 matching over 9 bases. This CDR3 region has 17 residues. Looked up from germline, CDR1 is SGHNT and CDR2 is YENEEA. Trimming removed 5 bases from V and 5 bases from J; junction bases left unmatched: 13. In nucleotides, the CDR3 is TGTGCCAGCAGCCCACGCCGTGTTGCGGGAGGGCACAATGAGCAGTTCTTC. It encodes CASSPRRVAGGHNEQFF.

The chain's CDR3 is CASSLVWTGTDTQYF. As DNA, the CDR3 is TGTGCCAGCAGCTTAGTGTGGACAGGGACAGATACGCAGTATTTT. V gene TRBV7-2 combines with J gene TRBJ2-3; 8 positions agree with TRBD1. The ends lost 1 base at V and 3 bases at J; junction bases unmatched: 3. The germline V gene has CDR1 SGHTA and CDR2 FQGNSA. This CDR3 is 15 amino acids long.

The V and J genes are TRBV6-6 and TRBJ2-1; 7 bases are shared with TRBD1. The V gene end was trimmed by 8 bases and the J gene end by 11 bases; junction bases not matched to a gene: 6. Germline CDR1 reads MNHNY; CDR2 reads SVGAGI (reference sequence). The length of the CDR3 is 11 residues. The CDR3 here is CASEWGQKQFF. The DNA of the CDR3 is TGTGCCAGCGAGTGGGGACAGAAGCAGTTCTTC.

The table lists this clone with a few counts. This sequence joins TRBV19 and TRBJ2-2; 7 positions agree with TRBD1. CDR1 is LNHDA and CDR2 is SQIVND in the germline V gene (reference sequence). CDR3 length: 15 residues. V dropped 0 bases and J dropped 5; count of bases not matched to a gene: 3. The CDR3 bases are TGTGCCAGTAGTATAGACAACAGGGGTACCGGGGAGCTGTTTTTT. Its translation: CASSIDNRGTGELFF.

The chain couples TRBV7-9 to TRBJ2-1; 9 bases line up with TRBD2. With 1 base clipped from V and 6 bases from J, the junction kept 4 bases outside the gene matches. The germline V gene encodes CDR1 SEHNR and CDR2 FQNEAQ (reference sequence). There are 15 residues in the CDR3. In nucleotides, the CDR3 is TGTGCCAGCAGCTTAGATAGCGGGAGCGGCAATGAGCAGTTCTTC. The encoded protein is CASSLDSGSGNEQFF.

This chain joins TRBV7-9 and TRBJ1-2; no definite D call. The CDR3 has 14 residues. The V end lost 6 bases, the J end lost 3 bases, and 14 bases lay between the germline ends. Germline CDR1 is SEHNR and CDR2 is FQNEAQ (reference sequence). This CDR3 is CASSPAGRDYGYTF. The DNA of the CDR3 is TGTGCCAGCAGTCCCGCCGGTCGCGACTATGGCTACACCTTC. Full variable domain (outside the CDR3, taken from reference TRBV7-9 and TRBJ1-2): DTGVSQNPRHKITKRGQNVTFRCDPISEHNRLYWYRQTLGQGPEFLTYFQNEAQLEKSRLLSDRFSAERPKGSFSTLEIQRTEQGDSAMYLCASSPAGRDYGYTFGSGTRLTVV.

This chain joins TRBV9 and TRBJ2-3; TRBD2 matches 7 bases. Germline CDR1 reads SGDLS; CDR2 reads YYNGEE. The length of the CDR3 is 15 residues. The trim removed 0 bases at V and 2 bases at J, leaving 3 bases unmatched. The CDR3: CASSVASGVTDTQYF. The CDR3 DNA reads as TGTGCCAGCAGCGTAGCTAGCGGAGTCACAGATACGCAGTATTTT.

V usage is TRBV6-5 and J usage is TRBJ2-2, with TRBD1 matching 8 bases. The CDR3 spans 15 residues. With 6 bases clipped from V and 7 bases from J, the junction kept 10 bases outside the gene matches. Germline V CDR1 and CDR2: MNHEY, SVGAGI. Here the CDR3 DNA reads TGTGCCAGCAGCCCCGAGACAGGGGCGGGCGGGGAGCTGTTTTTT. Encoded protein: CASSPETGAGGELFF.

The V and J genes are TRBV19 and TRBJ1-6; D possibly corresponds to TRBD1 (5 bases). Trimming shortened V by 3 bases and J by 6 bases, and 15 bases separated the two germline ends. This CDR3 is built from 16 residues. Per germline, CDR1 LNHDA and CDR2 SQIVND (reference sequence). The CDR3 protein is CASSIGARVSNSPLHF. The CDR3 bases are TGTGCCAGTAGTATTGGGGCCCGAGTATCTAATTCACCCCTCCACTTT.

This chain connects TRBV7-2 to TRBJ2-1, with 14 bases identical to TRBD2. The length of the CDR3 is 18 residues. Germline V gene sequence: CDR1 SGHTA, CDR2 FQGNSA. Trimming removed 1 base from V and 2 bases from J; junction bases left unmatched: 4. The CDR3 DNA is TGTGCCAGCAGCTTAGAGACTAGCGGGAGGGGCCCCTACAATGAGCAGTTCTTC. It is translated as CASSLETSGRGPYNEQFF.

This chain connects TRBV9 to TRBJ2-2; D possibly corresponds to TRBD1 (5 bases). The CDR3 contains 15 residues. V lost 3 bases to trimming and J lost 5 bases, with 14 bases between them. Germline V CDR1 and CDR2: SGDLS, YYNGEE. The CDR3 here is CASSAVGRYTGELFF. For the CDR3, the DNA is TGTGCCAGCAGCGCAGTGGGGCGGTATACCGGGGAGCTGTTTTTT.